What follows are 29 T cell receptor beta chains derived from one specimen sequenced in a study of OX40 agonist ivuxolimab in advanced cancers. Profiled with immunoSEQ multiplex PCR; TCRdb holds only in-frame clones, not every one. The sample includes about 65,000 clones, about nine tenths of them seen just once. The starting material was CD4+ or CD8+ T cells sorted from blood, obtained in a trial of the OX40 agonist ivuxolimab. The source of these receptors is an adult with an advanced solid tumor such as melanoma, head and neck, liver or kidney cancer.

V and J are TRBV18 and TRBJ2-7; 7 bases agree with TRBD1. The CDR3 is made up of 14 amino acids. V shed 2 bases and J 6 bases; nucleotides not matched to a gene: 7. CDR1 is KGHSH and CDR2 is LQKENI in the germline V gene. For the CDR3, the DNA is TGTGCCAGCTCACCAGCAGGGGGTCCGATCGAGCAGTACTTC. Residues: CASSPAGGPIEQYF.

This sequence joins TRBV5-6 and TRBJ2-5, with D unclear. Trimming pared 0 bases from V and 5 bases from J, leaving 8 bases between. The CDR3 runs to 13 residues. Germline CDR1 is SGHDT and CDR2 is YYEEEE. CDR3 nucleotide sequence: TGTGCCAGCAGCTTGGGCGTTCGGGAGACCCAGTACTTC. Its protein is CASSLGVRETQYF. Full variable domain (outside the CDR3, taken from reference TRBV5-6 and TRBJ2-5): DAGVTQSPTHLIKTRGQQVTLRCSPKSGHDTVSWYQQALGQGPQFIFQYYEEEERQRGNFPDRFSGHQFPNYSSELNVNALLLGDSALYLCASSLGVRETQYFGPGTRLLVL.

V gene TRBV29-1 combines with J gene TRBJ2-7; 11 nucleotides agree with TRBD2. CDR1 is SQVTM, CDR2 ANQGSEA, per germline. V was pared by 4 bases and J by 3 bases, with 8 bases of the junction left unmatched. CDR3 size: 15 residues. The CDR3 nucleotides are TGCAGCGTTGTGGGGGGACTAGCGGATAACTACGAGCAGTACTTC. Translation gives CSVVGGLADNYEQYF.

This sequence joins TRBV4-2 and TRBJ1-3; D gene uncertain. This CDR3 has 12 amino acids. Trimming removed 4 bases from V and 0 bases from J, with 1 base in between. The germline CDR1 and CDR2 sequences are LGHNA and YNFKEQ. The DNA for the CDR3 is TGTGCCAGCAGCCTCTCTGGAAACACCATATATTTT. As protein: CASSLSGNTIYF.

The chain has TRBV4-2 and TRBJ2-1, with D possibly being TRBD2 (6 bases). The CDR3 totals 15 residues. The V end was cut by 3 bases, the J end by 9 bases, with 18 bases between. In germline, CDR1 is LGHNA, CDR2 YNFKEQ. The CDR3 here is CASSQTRELLGEQFF. The CDR3 nucleotides are TGTGCCAGCAGCCAGACTAGAGAACTCCTGGGTGAGCAGTTCTTC.

The sample holds a few counts of this clone. This chain links TRBV28 with TRBJ1-2; D is perhaps TRBD1 (5 bases). V lost 3 bases, J lost 1 base, and 12 bases lay in between. Per the germline V gene, CDR1 is MDHEN and CDR2 is SYDVKM. The CDR3 contains 15 residues. CDR3 in amino acids: CASSLGQGVNYGYTF. For the CDR3, the DNA is TGTGCCAGCAGTTTGGGTCAGGGAGTTAACTATGGCTACACCTTC.

The CDR3 DNA reads TGTGCCATCAGCGATAGCGGGAGGGACAATGAGCAGTTCTTC. Translation gives CAISDSGRDNEQFF. This rearrangement joins TRBV10-3 to TRBJ2-1; 11 nucleotides agree with TRBD2. V dropped 6 bases and J dropped 5; count of bases not matched to a gene: 3. Germline V lookup: CDR1 ENHRY, CDR2 SYGVKD. The CDR3 covers 14 residues.

This clone was seen once. The gene calls are TRBV28 and TRBJ2-2; D is ambiguous. CDR3 length equals 12 residues. Germline V gives CDR1 MDHEN, CDR2 SYDVKM. Trimming left V 7 bases short and J 5 bases short, with 8 bases between. CDR3 coding DNA: TGTGCCAGCACAGCGAGGACCGGGGAGCTGTTTTTT. This gives the protein CASTARTGELFF.

The chain combines TRBV28 with TRBJ2-2; 16 bases line up with TRBD2. This CDR3 comprises 17 residues. J was trimmed by 6 bases and V by 0 bases; bases with no gene match: 1. Germline V CDR1 and CDR2: MDHEN, SYDVKM. Here the CDR3 reads CASSLWGLAGGPGELFF. The DNA of the CDR3 is TGTGCCAGCAGTTTATGGGGACTAGCGGGAGGGCCCGGGGAGCTGTTTTTT.

V usage is TRBV1 and J usage is TRBJ2-3; the D call of TRBD1 is as the table states it, not checked on the DNA. TRBV1 is a recognized pseudogene. The CDR3 length is 17 residues. The CDR3 bases are TGCACCAGCAGCCCGATCAGCCGACAGACTGGCACAGATACGCAGTATTTT. Residues: CTSSPISRQTGTDTQYF.

The chain joins TRBV5-4 to TRBJ2-6; no reliable D call. The germline V gene encodes CDR1 SGHNT and CDR2 YYREEE (reference sequence). The CDR3 spans 15 residues. V was cut by 0 bases and J by 2 bases, with 6 bases left in between. The CDR3 region is CASSLGSPGANVLTF. The CDR3 DNA reads TGTGCCAGCAGCTTGGGGTCCCCTGGGGCCAACGTCCTGACTTTC. The full variable domain, its missing parts supplied by reference TRBV5-4 and TRBJ2-6, is ETGVTQSPTHLIKTRGQQVTLRCSSQSGHNTVSWYQQALGQGPQFIFQYYREEENGRGNFPPRFSGLQFPNYSSELNVNALELDDSALYLCASSLGSPGANVLTFGAGSRLTVL.

The chain recombines TRBV6-4 with TRBJ2-1; 8 bases agree with TRBD2. CDR3 length: 14 residues. CDR1 is MRHNA and CDR2 is SNTAGT in the germline V gene. V shed 5 bases and J 9 bases; nucleotides not matched to a gene: 9. CDR3 protein: CASSPVAGILEQFF. The DNA for the CDR3 is TGTGCCAGCAGTCCCGTAGCGGGAATACTTGAGCAGTTCTTC.

The chain recombines TRBV7-2 with TRBJ1-4, with D possibly TRBD1 on 6 matching bases. In germline, CDR1 is SGHTA, CDR2 FQGNSA. Trimming removed 5 bases from V and 5 bases from J, with 15 bases in between. The CDR3 covers 15 residues. CDR3 in amino acids: CASSPQTGGNEKLFF. The CDR3 DNA is TGTGCCAGCAGCCCCCAGACAGGAGGGAATGAAAAACTGTTTTTT.

V usage is TRBV29-1 and J usage is TRBJ2-7; 8 positions agree with TRBD1. The CDR3 totals 11 residues. Germline-derived CDR1 and CDR2 are SQVTM and ANQGSEA. V trimming: 3 bases; J trimming: 6 bases; junction bases outside the gene matches: 1. The chain's CDR3 is CSVDDRGEQYF. The DNA of the CDR3 is TGCAGCGTTGATGACAGGGGCGAGCAGTACTTC.

The chain carries TRBV19 and TRBJ2-2, with a weak D call TRBD1 (6 bases). The CDR3 consists of 15 residues. Germline V lookup: CDR1 LNHDA, CDR2 SQIVND (reference sequence). The V end lost 5 bases, the J end lost 3 bases, and 13 bases lay between the germline ends. CDR3 nucleotides: TGTGCCAGTAGTGTGGGGGCAGGGTACACCGGGGAGCTGTTTTTT. It yields the protein CASSVGAGYTGELFF.

V and J are TRBV7-2 and TRBJ1-5; TRBD1 might be the D (5 bases). The CDR3 spans 13 residues. The V gene lost 0 bases and the J gene lost 12 bases, with 12 bases spanning the gap. In germline, CDR1 is SGHTA, CDR2 FQGNSA. The CDR3 DNA is TGTGCCAGCAGCTTAGCTCAGGGAATGTTCCAGCATTTT. This encodes CASSLAQGMFQHF.

The chain is built from TRBV28 and TRBJ2-4; TRBD2 might be the D (6 bases). In germline, CDR1 is MDHEN, CDR2 SYDVKM. The length of the CDR3 is 14 residues. Between the trimmed V and J ends, which lost 5 bases and 8 bases, there was a span of 16 bases. CDR3 sequence reads: CASSPSGDLDIQYF. In DNA, the CDR3 is TGTGCCAGCAGTCCCTCGGGGGACCTTGACATTCAGTACTTC.

The rearrangement uses TRBV7-9 and TRBJ2-1, with 8 positions matching TRBD2. Looked up from germline, CDR1 is SEHNR and CDR2 is FQNEAQ (reference sequence). J lost 1 base, V lost 6 bases, and 14 bases had no gene match. This CDR3 is 18 amino acids long. CDR3 in amino acids: CASSPKAGERASYNEQFF. CDR3 DNA: TGTGCCAGCAGTCCCAAAGCGGGGGAGAGGGCGTCCTACAATGAGCAGTTCTTC.

The chain links TRBV28 to TRBJ1-2; D call uncertain. Germline values: CDR1 MDHEN, CDR2 SYDVKM. The V gene lost 8 bases and the J gene lost 1 base, with 14 bases spanning the gap. The CDR3 is 14 residues long. The CDR3 nucleotides read TGTGCCAGCCGCCCCCTCCCAATTAACTATGGCTACACCTTC. It specifies CASRPLPINYGYTF.

This chain joins TRBV19 and TRBJ2-2, with D perhaps TRBD1 (6 bases). V was trimmed by 3 bases and J by 6 bases, leaving 14 bases between them. The CDR3 is 15 residues long. CDR1 is LNHDA, CDR2 SQIVND, per germline (reference sequence). The CDR3 DNA follows: TGTGCCAGTAGTATTGTGTCAGGGGACCCCGGGGAGCTGTTTTTT. This translates into CASSIVSGDPGELFF.

This chain uses TRBV6-6 with TRBJ2-5; 9 nucleotides align to TRBD1. The J call may not be correct, given that the DNA end is closer to TRBJ2-7. CDR1 and CDR2 from the germline V gene are MNHNY and SVGAGI (reference sequence). This CDR3 contains 15 residues. CDR3 protein: CASSYSGTGSYEQYF. CDR3 nucleotide sequence: TGTGCCAGCAGTTACTCCGGGACAGGGAGCTACGAGCAGTACTTC.

This chain joins TRBV27 and TRBJ2-1; no clear D gene. This CDR3 spans 13 amino acids. CDR1 is MNHEY and CDR2 is SMNVEV in the germline V gene (reference sequence). V was cut by 5 bases and J by 7 bases, with 12 bases left in between. The CDR3: CASSKFGWNEQFF. The CDR3 DNA follows: TGTGCCAGCAGTAAATTCGGGTGGAATGAGCAGTTCTTC.

This clone was detected a few times. The chain links TRBV14 to TRBJ2-3; no clear D. CDR3 length equals 11 residues. The germline V and J ends were trimmed by 8 bases and 3 bases, with 6 bases remaining between them. CDR1 is SGHDN, CDR2 FVKESK, per germline. This CDR3 reads CASGYTDTQYF. DNA for the CDR3: TGTGCCAGCGGCTATACAGATACGCAGTATTTT.

The genes are TRBV4-2 and TRBJ2-1; possible D gene TRBD1, 5 bases. V was trimmed by 0 bases and J by 8 bases, leaving 11 bases between them. CDR3 length: 14 amino acids. The V gene's germline CDR1 is LGHNA and CDR2 YNFKEQ. The CDR3 nucleotides are TGTGCCAGCAGCCAAGACAGGGTGGTGTATGAGCAGTTCTTC. It yields the protein CASSQDRVVYEQFF.

The chain joins TRBV6-6 to TRBJ2-2; D is perhaps TRBD1 (6 bases). Germline CDR1 and CDR2: MNHNY and SVGAGI (reference sequence). V lost 10 bases and J lost 2, with 11 bases in between. This CDR3 has 13 residues. The DNA of the CDR3 is TGTGCCACCTGGGGGCCAAACACCGGGGAGCTGTTTTTT. Amino acid sequence: CATWGPNTGELFF.

This chain uses TRBV6-1 with TRBJ2-1, with 11 positions matching TRBD2. Trimming at V came to 1 base and at J to 4 bases, leaving 3 bases not matched to a gene. CDR3 length equals 16 residues. Germline V gives CDR1 MNHNS, CDR2 SASEGT. CDR3: CASSEESSGGYNEQFF. CDR3 nucleotide sequence: TGTGCCAGCAGTGAAGAATCTAGCGGGGGGTACAATGAGCAGTTCTTC.

The gene calls are TRBV6-5 and TRBJ1-1; a possible D gene is TRBD1 (5 bases). Trimming pared 8 bases from V and 5 bases from J, leaving 12 bases between. Germline CDR1 MNHEY, CDR2 SVGAGI. This CDR3 contains 12 residues. DNA for the CDR3: TGTGCCAGCGGGCGGGGGAGTACTGAAGCTTTCTTT. It specifies CASGRGSTEAFF.

The chain carries TRBV7-9 and TRBJ1-1; no definite D call. The V end was cut by 1 base, the J end by 0 bases, with 6 bases between. The CDR3 runs 14 residues. Per germline, CDR1 SEHNR and CDR2 FQNEAQ (reference sequence). CDR3 amino acids: CASSLGVMNTEAFF. In DNA form, the CDR3 reads TGTGCCAGCAGCTTAGGGGTCATGAACACTGAAGCTTTCTTT.

The V gene is TRBV6-1, the J gene TRBJ1-5, with D uncertain. Per the germline V gene, CDR1 is MNHNS and CDR2 is SASEGT. The V gene lost 2 bases and the J gene lost 4 bases, with 9 bases spanning the gap. The CDR3 loop spans 14 amino acids. CDR3 nucleotide sequence: TGTGCCAGCAGTGAATATGCAGGTAATCAGCCCCAGCATTTT. Translated, it gives CASSEYAGNQPQHF.